Below are 29 T cell receptor beta chains sequenced from a single sample in a study of identifying expanded T cells in peripheral blood. Measured with immunoSEQ multiplex PCR; TCRdb has only the in-frame clones, and not every one. The repertoire holds 85,000 to 90,000 clones, with approximately 86% as singletons. Material for sequencing was blood. These receptor sequences come from a person between 18 and 70 years old in good health.

The chain carries TRBV5-8 and TRBJ2-3; D may match TRBD1 or TRBD2 (5 bases each). V shed 4 bases and J shed 2 bases, with 11 bases lying between them. This CDR3 spans 14 amino acids. The germline gives CDR1 SGHTS, CDR2 YDEGEE. The CDR3 loop is CASSRGPHTDTQYF. In DNA form, the CDR3 reads TGTGCCAGCAGCCGGGGACCCCACACAGATACGCAGTATTTT.

V and J are TRBV6-1 and TRBJ1-5; a possible D gene is TRBD1 (5 bases). There are 14 residues in the CDR3. Germline values: CDR1 MNHNS, CDR2 SASEGT. V was clipped by 5 bases and J by 0 bases, with 8 bases between them. The CDR3 sequence: CASSPQVSNQPQHF. The CDR3, as DNA: TGTGCCAGCAGTCCACAGGTTAGCAATCAGCCCCAGCATTTT.

The J gene is TRBJ2-3, the V gene TRBV5-6; maybe TRBD2 (6 bases). The CDR3 totals 15 residues. The germline V gene has CDR1 SGHDT and CDR2 YYEEEE. V gave up 0 bases and J gave up 3 bases, with 11 bases separating them. For the CDR3, the DNA is TGTGCCAGCAGCTTGGGCGGGGACGTGACAGATACGCAGTATTTT. This gives the protein CASSLGGDVTDTQYF.

The rearrangement joins TRBV15 to TRBJ1-5; possible D gene TRBD1, 6 bases. Germline V gene data show CDR1 as LNHNV and CDR2 as YYDKDF (reference sequence). The V end was cut by 0 bases, the J end by 0 bases, with 15 bases between. The CDR3 totals 18 residues. The CDR3 loop reads CATSRDSNTGTSNQPQHF. The CDR3 nucleotides are TGTGCCACCAGCAGAGATTCAAACACAGGGACTAGCAATCAGCCCCAGCATTTT.

The chain employs TRBV9 and TRBJ1-1; no clear D gene. CDR3 length: 14 residues. V dropped 4 bases and J dropped 1 base, with 11 bases sitting between them. Germline values: CDR1 SGDLS, CDR2 YYNGEE. The CDR3 DNA follows: TGTGCCAGCAGCCCCATGGGGTCGAACACTGAAGCTTTCTTT. Translating gives CASSPMGSNTEAFF.

V usage is TRBV7-2 and J usage is TRBJ2-5, with TRBD2 matching 16 bases. V was pared by 5 bases and J by 2 bases, with 2 bases of the junction left unmatched. This CDR3 has 16 amino acids. The V gene's germline CDR1 is SGHTA and CDR2 FQGNSA. CDR3 protein: CASSKGLAGGQETQYF. The CDR3 coding sequence is TGTGCCAGCAGCAAGGGACTAGCGGGGGGGCAAGAGACCCAGTACTTC. The entire variable domain, with the rest obtained from reference TRBV7-2 and TRBJ2-5, is as follows: GAGVSQSPSNKVTEKGKDVELRCDPISGHTALYWYRQSLGQGLEFLIYFQGNSAPDKSGLPSDRFSAERTGGSVSTLTIQRTQQEDSAVYLCASSKGLAGGQETQYFGPGTRLLVL.

This chain links TRBV5-1 with TRBJ1-6, with D perhaps TRBD1 (6 bases). Looked up from germline, CDR1 is SGHRS and CDR2 is YFSETQ. The V gene lost 0 bases and the J gene lost 9 bases, with 7 bases spanning the gap. The CDR3 is made up of 13 amino acids. The CDR3 spells CASSLVRGSPLHF. In DNA form, the CDR3 reads TGCGCCAGCAGCTTGGTCAGGGGTTCACCCCTCCACTTT.

The chain is built from TRBV27 and TRBJ1-4; 7 bases match TRBD1. Germline assignment: CDR1 MNHEY and CDR2 SMNVEV (reference sequence). The CDR3 totals 15 residues. V gave up 2 bases and J gave up 4 bases; unmatched junction bases: 4. CDR3 DNA: TGTGCCAGCAGTTTAATCGCAGGGGGTAATGAAAAACTGTTTTTT. Translated, it gives CASSLIAGGNEKLFF.

This clone was observed a handful of times. The V and J genes are TRBV7-9 and TRBJ2-5, with no clear D. Germline values: CDR1 SEHNR, CDR2 FQNEAQ (reference sequence). The ends were cut back, 1 base at V and 5 bases at J, with 8 bases in the middle. CDR3 length: 13 amino acids. CDR3 protein: CASSLGNRETQYF. The CDR3 DNA is TGTGCCAGCAGCTTAGGAAATCGGGAGACCCAGTACTTC.

The chain employs TRBV11-2 and TRBJ2-7; a weak D match, TRBD1 (5 bases). V was clipped by 4 bases and J by 4 bases, with 17 bases between them. The CDR3 runs 15 residues. Germline V gene data show CDR1 as SGHAT and CDR2 as FQNNGV. The CDR3, as DNA: TGTGCCAGCAGCTCACCCGGCAGGGTAGGGTACGAGCAGTACTTC. Encoded protein: CASSSPGRVGYEQYF.

This sequence joins TRBV2 and TRBJ2-7; 7 bases align to TRBD2. The CDR3 has 11 amino acids. The V gene end was trimmed by 11 bases and the J gene end by 3 bases; junction bases not matched to a gene: 4. CDR1 and CDR2 (germline): SNHLY, FYNNEI. The chain's CDR3 is CAGRDYYEQYF. CDR3 DNA: TGTGCCGGAAGGGACTACTACGAGCAGTACTTC. Supplemented by reference TRBV2 and TRBJ2-7, the full variable domain reads EPEVTQTPSHQVTQMGQEVILRCVPISNHLYFYWYRQILGQKVEFLVSFYNNEISEKSEIFDDQFSVERPDGSNFTLKIRSTKLEDSAMYFCAGRDYYEQYFGPGTRLTVT.

The chain employs TRBV6-6 and TRBJ2-1; 8 bases map to TRBD1. Germline V gene data show CDR1 as MNHNY and CDR2 as SVGAGI (reference sequence). With 1 base clipped from V and 8 bases from J, the junction kept 7 bases outside the gene matches. This CDR3 has 15 amino acids. CDR3 sequence reads: CASSYLQGEGYEQFF. In nucleotides, the CDR3 is TGTGCCAGCAGTTACTTACAGGGGGAAGGATATGAGCAGTTCTTC.

CDR3 in amino acids: CASSYSPNVGNSPLHF. CDR3 DNA: TGTGCCAGCAGTTACTCCCCCAATGTGGGGAATTCACCCCTCCACTTT. The rearrangement uses TRBV6-5 and TRBJ1-6; D remains unclear. Trimming took off 0 bases at V and 7 bases at J, with 13 bases between the two ends. The CDR3 totals 16 residues. CDR1 is MNHEY and CDR2 is SVGAGI in the germline V gene.

The count of this clone is one. This chain connects TRBV5-1 to TRBJ2-7; 9 bases align to TRBD1. Germline lookup yields CDR1 SGHRS and CDR2 YFSETQ. The CDR3 has 15 residues. Trimming removed 3 bases from V and 1 base from J; junction bases left unmatched: 5. As DNA, the CDR3 is TGCGCCAGCAGCTCGACAGGGGGGTTTTCCTACGAGCAGTACTTC. Its protein product is CASSSTGGFSYEQYF. Based on the CDR3 plus reference TRBV5-1 and TRBJ2-7, the full variable domain is KAGVTQTPRYLIKTRGQQVTLSCSPISGHRSVSWYQQTPGQGLQFLFEYFSETQRNKGNFPGRFSGRQFSNSRSEMNVSTLELGDSALYLCASSSTGGFSYEQYFGPGTRLTVT.

This chain uses TRBV9 with TRBJ2-2; D is perhaps TRBD1 (6 bases). Germline V gene sequence: CDR1 SGDLS, CDR2 YYNGEE. V gave up 0 bases and J gave up 4 bases, with 16 bases separating them. The CDR3 consists of 17 residues. CDR3: CASSVAWGWDTTGELFF. Written as DNA, the CDR3 is TGTGCCAGCAGCGTAGCTTGGGGCTGGGACACCACCGGGGAGCTGTTTTTT.

CDR3 protein: CASSSSGTGGTDTQYF. In DNA form, the CDR3 reads TGCGCCAGCAGCTCGTCCGGGACAGGGGGCACAGATACGCAGTATTTT. The genes are TRBV5-1 and TRBJ2-3; 10 bases match TRBD1. The CDR3 has 16 residues. V lost 3 bases and J lost 1; bases outside the gene matches: 5. Germline CDR1 is SGHRS and CDR2 is YFSETQ.

The rearrangement links TRBV18 to TRBJ1-5; D remains unclear. V was clipped by 4 bases and J by 2 bases, with 12 bases between them. CDR3 length: 15 amino acids. CDR1 KGHSH and CDR2 LQKENI come from the germline V gene. CDR3 DNA sequence: TGTGCCAGCTCACGTGGGATTGCGGGCAATCAGCCCCAGCATTTT. Its protein is CASSRGIAGNQPQHF.

The chain carries TRBV4-1 and TRBJ2-1, with 8 bases that match TRBD1. The CDR3 is made up of 16 amino acids. Looked up from germline, CDR1 is MGHRA and CDR2 is YSYEKL. V shed 1 base, J shed 4 bases, and the junction held 6 bases outside the gene matches. The DNA of the CDR3 is TGCGCCAGCAGCCAAGCACAGGGGGAGATTTACAATGAGCAGTTCTTC. It encodes CASSQAQGEIYNEQFF.

The chain recombines TRBV27 with TRBJ1-6; 7 nucleotides line up with TRBD1. This CDR3 region has 14 residues. Trimming took 6 bases from V and 8 from J; bases not matched to a gene: 7. Germline values: CDR1 MNHEY, CDR2 SMNVEV (reference sequence). DNA for the CDR3: TGTGCCAGCAGCCAAAGGGGGCGTGATTCACCCCTCCACTTT. It yields the protein CASSQRGRDSPLHF.

The count of this clone is one. The chain has TRBV5-4 and TRBJ1-1; D gene ambiguous. This CDR3 contains 12 residues. The V gene lost 0 bases and the J gene lost 7 bases, with 7 bases spanning the gap. From germline, CDR1 is SGHNT and CDR2 YYREEE (reference sequence). The CDR3 is CASSLGVGEAFF. The CDR3 DNA reads TGTGCCAGCAGCTTGGGGGTGGGTGAAGCTTTCTTT. Drawing the rest from reference TRBV5-4 and TRBJ1-1, the complete variable domain is ETGVTQSPTHLIKTRGQQVTLRCSSQSGHNTVSWYQQALGQGPQFIFQYYREEENGRGNFPPRFSGLQFPNYSSELNVNALELDDSALYLCASSLGVGEAFFGQGTRLTVV.

V and J are TRBV29-1 and TRBJ1-1; the D is unclear. With 1 base removed from V and 2 bases from J, the gap between germline ends came to 11 bases. There are 14 residues in the CDR3. The germline gives CDR1 SQVTM, CDR2 ANQGSEA. Here the CDR3 reads CSVEVHGPNTEAFF. The CDR3 DNA follows: TGCAGCGTTGAAGTACACGGGCCCAACACTGAAGCTTTCTTT.

The chain uses TRBV5-1 and TRBJ1-1; no clear D gene. In germline, CDR1 is SGHRS, CDR2 YFSETQ. With 2 bases removed from V and 6 bases from J, the gap between germline ends came to 14 bases. This CDR3 is built from 14 residues. The CDR3 nucleotides are TGCGCCAGCAGCTTTACCGGGGTAACGGCTGAAGCTTTCTTT. Protein: CASSFTGVTAEAFF.

The rearrangement links TRBV5-1 to TRBJ1-1, with a tentative D call TRBD1 (6 bases). From germline, CDR1 is SGHRS and CDR2 YFSETQ. CDR3 length equals 16 residues. V was cut by 0 bases and J by 1 base, with 13 bases left in between. The CDR3, as DNA: TGCGCCAGCAGCTTGGCACCTACAGGGTGGAACACTGAAGCTTTCTTT. Amino acid sequence: CASSLAPTGWNTEAFF. Full variable domain (remainder filled in from reference TRBV5-1 and TRBJ1-1): KAGVTQTPRYLIKTRGQQVTLSCSPISGHRSVSWYQQTPGQGLQFLFEYFSETQRNKGNFPGRFSGRQFSNSRSEMNVSTLELGDSALYLCASSLAPTGWNTEAFFGQGTRLTVV.

The rearrangement uses TRBV18 and TRBJ1-1; the match to TRBD1 covers 7 bases. V trimming: 6 bases; J trimming: 4 bases; junction bases outside the gene matches: 11. CDR1 is KGHSH and CDR2 is LQKENI in the germline V gene. This CDR3 has 15 residues. The CDR3 DNA is TGTGCCAGCTCGTTACAGGGGATTTCCAGCACTGAAGCTTTCTTT. Translated, it gives CASSLQGISSTEAFF.

The chain links TRBV9 to TRBJ1-4; 12 nucleotides line up with TRBD1. Germline V gene data show CDR1 as SGDLS and CDR2 as YYNGEE. V lost 3 bases, J lost 8 bases, and 5 bases stayed unmatched. CDR3 length: 15 residues. CDR3 DNA sequence: TGTGCCAGCAGCGCGGGGACAGGGGGCTGGGAAAAACTGTTTTTT. Its protein product is CASSAGTGGWEKLFF.

The rearrangement uses TRBV5-1 and TRBJ1-1; 7 nucleotides line up with TRBD1. V shed 7 bases and J 3 bases; nucleotides not matched to a gene: 6. This CDR3 spans 13 amino acids. CDR1 and CDR2 from the germline V gene are SGHRS and YFSETQ. The CDR3 sequence: CASVARGDTEAFF. CDR3 nucleotide sequence: TGCGCCAGCGTTGCCAGGGGGGACACTGAAGCTTTCTTT.

This chain connects TRBV9 to TRBJ2-5; 7 bases fit TRBD1. CDR1 is SGDLS, CDR2 YYNGEE, per germline. The CDR3 extends over 15 amino acids. V shed 3 bases, J shed 3 bases, and the junction held 8 bases outside the gene matches. As DNA, the CDR3 is TGTGCCAGCAGCGGGAGGACAGGAACAAAAGAGACCCAGTACTTC. Translating it yields CASSGRTGTKETQYF.

This clone was detected only a few times. This chain uses TRBV29-1 with TRBJ2-1, with D perhaps matching TRBD1 (5 bases). From germline, CDR1 is SQVTM and CDR2 ANQGSEA. The CDR3 is 11 residues long. Trimming left V 7 bases short and J 10 bases short, with 14 bases between. Here the CDR3 reads CSGGQAFEQFF. CDR3 DNA sequence: TGCAGCGGTGGACAAGCATTCGAGCAGTTCTTC.

The gene calls are TRBV6-6 and TRBJ1-4; a weak D match, TRBD1 (6 bases). Germline-derived CDR1 and CDR2 are MNHNY and SVGAGI (reference sequence). This CDR3 has 16 amino acids. Trimming removed 10 bases at V and 7 bases at J, with 25 bases between. The CDR3: CATQKQGTGWSEKLFF. The DNA of the CDR3 is TGTGCCACCCAAAAACAGGGAACGGGCTGGTCTGAAAAACTGTTTTTT.